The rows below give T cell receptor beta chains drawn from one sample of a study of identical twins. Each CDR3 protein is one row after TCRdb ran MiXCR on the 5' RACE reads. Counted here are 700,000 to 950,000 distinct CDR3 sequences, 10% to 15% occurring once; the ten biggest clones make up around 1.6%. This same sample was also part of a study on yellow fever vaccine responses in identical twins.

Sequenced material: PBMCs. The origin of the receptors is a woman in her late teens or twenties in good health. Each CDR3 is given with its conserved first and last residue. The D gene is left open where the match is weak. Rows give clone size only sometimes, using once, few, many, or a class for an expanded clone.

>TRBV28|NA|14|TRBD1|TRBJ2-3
TGTGCCAGCAGGACAGGGTTAGGCACAGATACGCAGTATTTT
CASRTGLGTDTQYF
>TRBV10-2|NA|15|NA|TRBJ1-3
TGCGCCAGCAGTGTGATGAGTCTCTCTGGAAACACCATATATTTT
CASSVMSLSGNTIYF
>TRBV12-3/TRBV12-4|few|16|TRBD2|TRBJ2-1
TGTGCCAGCAGTCCCGTCGGGGGGAAAGCGATGGATGAGCAGTTCTTC
CASSPVGGKAMDEQFF
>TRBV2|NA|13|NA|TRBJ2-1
TGTGCCAGCAGTGATCCCCGGGATTATGAGCAGTTCTTC
CASSDPRDYEQFF
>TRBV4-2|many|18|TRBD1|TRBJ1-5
TGTGCCAGCAGCCAAGATACATCGACAGGGGGACCCAATCAGCCCCAGCATTTT
CASSQDTSTGGPNQPQHF
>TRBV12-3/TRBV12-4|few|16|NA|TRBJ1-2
TGTGCCAGCAGTTTAGCCTCCGGGACTTCTAACTATGGCTACACCTTC
CASSLASGTSNYGYTF
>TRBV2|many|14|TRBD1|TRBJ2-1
TGTGCCAGCAAGACGGACAGGTTATTGAATGAGCAGTTCTTC
CASKTDRLLNEQFF
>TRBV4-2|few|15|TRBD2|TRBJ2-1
TGTGCCAGCAGGCCCGGGACTAGCGCAAACAATGAGCAGTTCTTC
CASRPGTSANNEQFF
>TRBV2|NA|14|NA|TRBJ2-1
TGTGCCAGCAGTGAGTTAGTTGCTCACAATGAGCAGTTCTTC
CASSELVAHNEQFF
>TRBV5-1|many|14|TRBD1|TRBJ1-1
TGCGCCAGCAGCCCACAGGGGATGAACACTGAAGCTTTCTTT
CASSPQGMNTEAFF
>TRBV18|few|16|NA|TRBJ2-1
TGTGCCAGCTCATGGGGGGGGCGGAATTCCTACAATGAGCAGTTCTTC
CASSWGGRNSYNEQFF
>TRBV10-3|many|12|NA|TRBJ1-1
TGTGCCATCAGCCCAAGTAACACTGAAGCTTTCTTT
CAISPSNTEAFF
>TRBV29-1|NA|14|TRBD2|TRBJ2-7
TGCAGCGTTGTACTAGCGGCAAGGCCCTACGAGCAGTACTTC
CSVVLAARPYEQYF
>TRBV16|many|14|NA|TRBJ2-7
TGTGCCAGCAGCCAATTGGGATTCCCCTACGAGCAGTACTTC
CASSQLGFPYEQYF
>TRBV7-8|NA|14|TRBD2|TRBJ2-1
TGTGCCAGCACCCCGGAACTAGCGGACAATGAGCAGTTCTTC
CASTPELADNEQFF
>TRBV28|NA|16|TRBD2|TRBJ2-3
TGTGCCAGCAGTTCCCCCGCTAGCGGCCCCACAGATACGCAGTATTTT
CASSSPASGPTDTQYF
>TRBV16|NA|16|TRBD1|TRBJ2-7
TGTGCCAGCAGAGAGGTGGCCGGACAGGGTACCTACGAGCAGTACTTC
CASREVAGQGTYEQYF
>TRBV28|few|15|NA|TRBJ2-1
TGTGCCAGCAGTTTTCTCCAGGGGCCCTACAATGAGCAGTTCTTC
CASSFLQGPYNEQFF
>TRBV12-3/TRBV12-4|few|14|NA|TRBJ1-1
TGTGCCAGCAGTCCCTCGGGGGGGGGCCCTGAAGCTTTCTTT
CASSPSGGGPEAFF
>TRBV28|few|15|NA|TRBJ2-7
TGTGCCAGCACCCTGGGGGGGACACTAACATACGAGCAGTACTTC
CASTLGGTLTYEQYF
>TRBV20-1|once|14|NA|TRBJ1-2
TGCAGTGCTAGTCGGGGCAAAGTGAACTATGGCTACACCTTC
CSASRGKVNYGYTF
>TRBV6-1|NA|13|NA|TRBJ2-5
TGTGCCAGCAGTGAATCCCTCCTGTGGGACCAGTACTTC
CASSESLLWDQYF
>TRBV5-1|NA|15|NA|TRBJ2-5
TGCGCCAGCAGCTTGTCTGGCAGCCCCCAAGAGACCCAGTACTTC
CASSLSGSPQETQYF
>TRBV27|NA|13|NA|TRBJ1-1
TGTGCCAGCAGTTTATCAGCCATCACTGAAGCTTTCTTT
CASSLSAITEAFF
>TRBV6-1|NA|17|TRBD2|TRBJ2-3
TGTGCCAGCAGGCCTATAGCGGGGGGCCCTAGCACAGATACGCAGTATTTT
CASRPIAGGPSTDTQYF
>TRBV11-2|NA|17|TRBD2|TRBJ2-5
TGTGCCAGCAGCTTAGGTCTCGGCGGGGGGTACCAAGAGACCCAGTACTTC
CASSLGLGGGYQETQYF
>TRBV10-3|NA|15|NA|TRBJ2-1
TGTGCCATCAGTGGTGAACAGGCGAAATACAATGAGCAGTTCTTC
CAISGEQAKYNEQFF
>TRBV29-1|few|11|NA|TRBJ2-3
TGCAGCGTTGAAGATGGGAGGCCGCAGTATTTT
CSVEDGRPQYF
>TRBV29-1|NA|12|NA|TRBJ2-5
TGCAGCGTTGAGGCGTTTCAAGAGACCCAGTACTTC
CSVEAFQETQYF
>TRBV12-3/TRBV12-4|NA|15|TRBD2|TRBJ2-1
TGTGCCAGCAACACAAGGACTAGCGGGAACAATGAGCAGTTCTTC
CASNTRTSGNNEQFF
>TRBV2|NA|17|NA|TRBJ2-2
TGTGCCACCGATTCCGGGGAGCCAACCACGAACACCGGGGAGCTGTTTTTT
CATDSGEPTTNTGELFF
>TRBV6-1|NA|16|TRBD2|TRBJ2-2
TGTGCCAGCACCGACGGGACTAGCGGGAGTTTCGGGGAGCTGTTTTTT
CASTDGTSGSFGELFF